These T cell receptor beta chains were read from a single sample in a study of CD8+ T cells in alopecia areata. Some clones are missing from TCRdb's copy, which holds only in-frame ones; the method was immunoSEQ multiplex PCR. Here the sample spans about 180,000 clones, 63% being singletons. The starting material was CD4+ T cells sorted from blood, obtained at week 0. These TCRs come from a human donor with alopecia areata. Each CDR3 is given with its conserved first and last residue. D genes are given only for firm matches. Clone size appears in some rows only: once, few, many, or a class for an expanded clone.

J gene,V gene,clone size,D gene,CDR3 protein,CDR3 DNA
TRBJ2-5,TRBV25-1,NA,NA,CASGTGLLVQETQYF,TGTGCCAGCGGAACTGGATTACTCGTCCAAGAGACCCAGTACTTC
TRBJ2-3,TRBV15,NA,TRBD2,CATKGVAGGSDTQYF,TGTGCGACCAAAGGGGTAGCGGGGGGATCAGATACGCAGTATTTT
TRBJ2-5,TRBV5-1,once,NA,CASSLTGTGRETQYF,TGCGCCAGCAGCTTGACCGGAACAGGGCGGGAGACCCAGTACTTC
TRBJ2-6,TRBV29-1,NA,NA,CSVARLGPSGANVLTF,TGCAGCGTTGCCAGACTAGGCCCCTCGGGGGCCAACGTCCTGACTTTC
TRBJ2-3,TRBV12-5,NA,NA,CASGPRSTDTQYF,TGTGCTAGTGGTCCTCGGAGCACAGATACGCAGTATTTT
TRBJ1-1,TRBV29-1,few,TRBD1,CSVGTGLSTEAFF,TGCAGCGTGGGGACAGGGTTGAGCACTGAAGCTTTCTTT
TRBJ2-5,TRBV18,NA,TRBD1,CASSQIPGQGASEQETQYF,TGTGCCAGCTCGCAAATACCGGGACAGGGGGCGTCGGAGCAAGAGACCCAGTACTTC
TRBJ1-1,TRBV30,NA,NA,CAWRVHRFNTEAFF,TGTGCCTGGAGGGTTCATCGTTTTAACACTGAAGCTTTCTTT
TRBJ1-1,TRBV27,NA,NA,CASGDFPNTEAFF,TGTGCCAGCGGGGATTTCCCGAACACTGAAGCTTTCTTT
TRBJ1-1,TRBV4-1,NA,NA,CASSQDRRGRTEAFF,TGCGCCAGCAGCCAAGACCGTCGGGGGCGGACTGAAGCTTTCTTT
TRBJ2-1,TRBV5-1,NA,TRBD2,CASSLWIMRTSGGNEQFF,TGCGCCAGCAGCTTGTGGATTATGAGGACTAGCGGGGGTAATGAGCAGTTCTTC
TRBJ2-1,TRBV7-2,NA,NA,CASSAWVNNEQFF,TGTGCCAGCAGCGCTTGGGTAAACAATGAGCAGTTCTTC
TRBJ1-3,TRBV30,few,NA,CAWDRSGNTIYF,TGTGCCTGGGACCGATCTGGAAACACCATATATTTT
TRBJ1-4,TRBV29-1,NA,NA,CSVVLRGVEKLFF,TGCAGCGTTGTTCTTAGGGGGGTTGAAAAACTGTTTTTT
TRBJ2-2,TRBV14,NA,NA,CASSHRQIPRGELFF,TGTGCCAGCAGCCATCGGCAGATCCCTCGCGGGGAGCTGTTTTTT
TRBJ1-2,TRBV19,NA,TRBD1,CASTRTGINYGYTF,TGTGCCAGTACCCGGACAGGGATAAACTATGGCTACACCTTC
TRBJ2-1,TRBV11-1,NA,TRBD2,CASSLEASGGSYNEQFF,TGTGCCAGCAGCTTAGAGGCTAGCGGGGGATCCTACAATGAGCAGTTCTTC
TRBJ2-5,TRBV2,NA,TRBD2,CASNSGGVRETQYF,TGTGCCAGCAATAGCGGGGGGGTCAGAGAGACCCAGTACTTC
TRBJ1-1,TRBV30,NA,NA,CAWTGGGTQAFF,TGTGCCTGGACGGGGGGAGGCACACAGGCTTTCTTT
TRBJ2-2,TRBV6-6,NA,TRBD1,CASSYGVTGQAGELFF,TGTGCCAGCAGTTACGGGGTGACAGGGCAAGCCGGGGAGCTGTTTTTT
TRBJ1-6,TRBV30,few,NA,CAWLQGRNSPLHF,TGTGCCTGGCTACAGGGTAGGAACTCACCCCTCCACTTT